This T cell receptor (beta chain) was sequenced during a study of blood T cell repertoires in COVID-19. The method was immunoSEQ multiplex PCR; TCRdb's version includes in-frame clones alone and lacks a portion of them. The sample includes under 250,000 clones, 65% to 85% seen only once; the top ten take approximately 9%. Germline lookup yields CDR1 GTSNPN and CDR2 SVGIG (reference sequence). The CDR3 length is 13 residues. The V end lost 3 bases, the J end lost 3 bases, and 9 bases lay between the germline ends. Source material: peripheral blood. The receptor comes from a man aged 35 to 55 with active or convalescent COVID-19. This sequence joins TRBV30 and TRBJ2-1; D is ambiguous. CDR3 DNA: TGTGCCTGGAGAACCCCGGGCTACAATGAGCAGTTCTTC. This sequence encodes CAWRTPGYNEQFF.